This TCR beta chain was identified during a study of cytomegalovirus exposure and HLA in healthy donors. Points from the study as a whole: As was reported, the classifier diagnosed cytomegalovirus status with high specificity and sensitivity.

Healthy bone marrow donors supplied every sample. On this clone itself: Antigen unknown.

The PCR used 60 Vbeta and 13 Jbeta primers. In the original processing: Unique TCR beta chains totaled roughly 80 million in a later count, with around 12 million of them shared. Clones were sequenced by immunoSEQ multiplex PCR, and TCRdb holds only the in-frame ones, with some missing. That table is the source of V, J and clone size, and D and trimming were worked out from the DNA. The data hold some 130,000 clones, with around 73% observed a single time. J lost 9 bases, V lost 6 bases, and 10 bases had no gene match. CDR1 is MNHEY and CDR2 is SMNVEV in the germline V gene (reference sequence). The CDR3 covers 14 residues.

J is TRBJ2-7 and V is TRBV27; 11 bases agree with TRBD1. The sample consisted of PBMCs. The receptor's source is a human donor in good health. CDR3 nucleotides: TGTGCCAGCAGCGGGGACAGGGGGGATCGGGGGCAGTACTTC. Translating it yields CASSGDRGDRGQYF.